This TCR beta chain is from a study of technical replicates of blood from a handful of donors. Germline lookup yields CDR1 SGHTA and CDR2 FQGNSA. The CDR3 runs 15 residues. The junction had 3 bases not matched to a gene; V was cut back by 1 base and J by 0 bases. Data came from immunoSEQ multiplex PCR; TCRdb stores just in-frame clones and leaves some out. Here the sample spans more than 12,000 clones, less than 90% being singletons. The TCR comes from a human donor in good health. The sequenced material came from PBMCs. This chain connects TRBV7-2 to TRBJ2-7; 7 nucleotides line up with TRBD1. The DNA for the CDR3 is TGTGCCAGCAGCTTAGTGGCAGGGGGCTCCTACGAGCAGTACTTC. Protein: CASSLVAGGSYEQYF.